Below, 18 T cell receptor beta chains from the same sample are listed, as sequenced in a study of read filtering for tumor transcriptome and immune sequencing. The library was built from about 400 ng RNA with molecular barcoded adaptors for alpha/delta and beta/gamma chains. TCRdb independently ran MiXCR on the reads; one entry per CDR3 protein. The profile shows roughly 25,000 distinct CDR3 sequences, roughly 14% of them singletons. The sample was a population of CD138-negative cells sorted from bone marrow. The receptors were sampled from a donor at least 40 years old with multiple myeloma.

This clonotype was seen at least ten times. This chain uses TRBV14 with TRBJ1-5; D perhaps matches TRBD1 (6 bases). The CDR3 covers 16 residues. The germline gives CDR1 SGHDN, CDR2 FVKESK. Trimming shortened V by 4 bases and J by 5 bases, and 18 bases separated the two germline ends. The CDR3 bases are TGTGCCAGCAGCCGAGAAGGCAGGGGAAACCATCAGCCCCAGCATTTT. Translating gives CASSREGRGNHQPQHF.

This clonotype was observed many times. At one end, the junction sequence differs from germline, possibly due to a read error. V gene TRBV20-1 combines with J gene TRBJ2-7, with D possibly being TRBD1 (6 bases). CDR3 length equals 13 residues. The germline CDR1 and CDR2 sequences are DFQATT and SNEGSKA (reference sequence). CDR3 sequence: CSARGGFSYEQYF. The DNA of the CDR3 is TGCAGTGCGAGAGGGGGTTTCTCCTACGAGCAGTACTTC.

This clonotype was seen repeatedly, ten times or more. The chain employs TRBV2 and TRBJ2-2; D may correspond to TRBD1 or TRBD2 (6 bases each). From germline, CDR1 is SNHLY and CDR2 FYNNEI. The V end lost 7 bases, the J end lost 6 bases, and 12 bases lay between the germline ends. This CDR3 region has 13 residues. The CDR3 loop is CASKQRGPGELFF. In nucleotides, the CDR3 is TGTGCCAGCAAACAACGGGGGCCCGGGGAGCTGTTTTTT.

This clonotype was seen at least ten times. This chain links TRBV5-1 with TRBJ1-1; 9 bases line up with TRBD1. The CDR3 covers 14 residues. V was clipped by 3 bases and J by 4 bases; unmatched bases: 4. CDR1 is SGHRS, CDR2 YFSETQ, per germline. The CDR3 region is CASSSEDRGTEAFF. The CDR3 region has the DNA TGCGCCAGCAGCTCCGAGGACAGGGGCACTGAAGCTTTCTTT.

This clonotype was counted at least ten times. The CDR3 loop is CAGSGGIYGNTIYF. CDR3 bases: TGTGCAGGGTCTGGGGGTATTTATGGAAACACCATATATTTT. J is TRBJ1-3 and V is TRBV6-6; TRBD1 is a possible D gene (5 bases). The CDR3 has 14 amino acids. Germline loops: CDR1 MNHNY, CDR2 SVGAGI (reference sequence).

This clonotype was seen at least ten times. The rearrangement links TRBV4-1 to TRBJ2-1; D is ambiguous. CDR1 MGHRA and CDR2 YSYEKL come from the germline V gene. The CDR3 has 16 residues. Trimming cost V 0 bases and J 3 bases, with 12 bases left between them. CDR3 sequence: CASSQESGVNYNEQFF. The CDR3 nucleotides read TGCGCCAGCAGCCAAGAATCCGGCGTCAACTACAATGAGCAGTTCTTC.

Turning to this clonotype: Given a much more abundant clone one base away, this may be a read error. The genes are TRBV5-6 and TRBJ2-7, with a possible D match to TRBD2 (5 bases). The CDR3 is 14 residues long. Germline V gives CDR1 SGHDT, CDR2 YYEEEE. This CDR3 is CASSFSAAGYKQYF. The DNA for the CDR3 is TGTGCCAGCAGCTTTTCGGCCGCGGGCTACAAGCAGTACTTC.

This clonotype was picked up many times. J is TRBJ2-1 and V is TRBV20-1; no clear D. The V gene lost 0 bases and the J gene lost 8 bases, with 5 bases spanning the gap. Germline V gene sequence: CDR1 DFQATT, CDR2 SNEGSKA (reference sequence). The CDR3 consists of 11 residues. The DNA of the CDR3 is TGCAGTGCTAGAGAGCAGTATGAGCAGTTCTTC. Protein: CSAREQYEQFF.

This clonotype has ten or more counts. This chain links TRBV7-9 with TRBJ2-2; possibly TRBD1 for D (6 bases). The V end was cut by 7 bases, the J end by 4 bases, with 19 bases between. The CDR3 consists of 16 residues. Germline V gene sequence: CDR1 SEHNR, CDR2 FQNEAQ (reference sequence). The CDR3 sequence is CASNQGPMDGTGELFF. The CDR3 bases are TGTGCCAGCAACCAGGGGCCAATGGATGGCACCGGGGAGCTGTTTTTT.

There are many counts of this clonotype. The V and J genes are TRBV27 and TRBJ1-5; D is unclear. The germline gives CDR1 MNHEY, CDR2 SMNVEV (reference sequence). The CDR3 loop spans 13 amino acids. Trimming pared 5 bases from V and 3 bases from J, leaving 8 bases between. The CDR3 DNA reads as TGTGCCAGCAGTCGGACCGACAATCAGCCCCAGCATTTT. Translating gives CASSRTDNQPQHF.

In its sample, this clonotype was seen many times. This rearrangement joins TRBV10-3 to TRBJ2-6; D gene unclear. The V and J ends lost 4 bases and 1 base respectively, with 8 bases between them. The V gene's germline CDR1 is ENHRY and CDR2 SYGVKD. The CDR3 covers 15 residues. The CDR3 DNA reads TGTGCCATCAGTGTTGCAGATTCTGGGGCCAACGTCCTGACTTTC. Amino acids: CAISVADSGANVLTF.

This clonotype appeared many times. CDR3 residues: CASSRIRAGDTQYF. The CDR3 coding sequence is TGTGCCAGCTCACGTATTAGGGCAGGCGATACGCAGTATTTT. The rearrangement joins TRBV18 to TRBJ2-3, with D unresolved. The germline V gene encodes CDR1 KGHSH and CDR2 LQKENI. The CDR3 consists of 14 residues. Trimming removed 4 bases at V and 6 bases at J, with 14 bases between.

This clonotype was recorded many times. The rearrangement links TRBV7-2 to TRBJ2-3; 7 bases align to TRBD2. Germline V gives CDR1 SGHTA, CDR2 FQGNSA. This CDR3 contains 15 residues. The V gene end was trimmed by 5 bases and the J gene end by 6 bases; junction bases not matched to a gene: 11. Here the CDR3 DNA reads TGTGCCAGCAGCGTGGACGGGACTAATTTGGATACGCAGTATTTT. It is translated as CASSVDGTNLDTQYF.

The V gene is TRBV28, the J gene TRBJ2-3; D uncertain. V gave up 7 bases and J gave up 4 bases, with 15 bases separating them. Germline V CDR1 and CDR2: MDHEN, SYDVKM. The CDR3 contains 14 residues. The CDR3 spells CASMSDPSPDTQYF. DNA for the CDR3: TGTGCCAGCATGTCCGATCCCAGCCCAGATACGCAGTATTTT. The variable domain in full, completed from reference TRBV28 and TRBJ2-3, reads DVKVTQSSRYLVKRTGEKVFLECVQDMDHENMFWYRQDPGLGLRLIYFSYDVKMKEKGDIPEGYSVSREKKERFSLILESASTNQTSMYLCASMSDPSPDTQYFGPGTRLTVL.

The sample holds many counts of this clonotype. The rearrangement joins TRBV30 to TRBJ2-2, with D perhaps matching TRBD2 (6 bases). Germline CDR1 and CDR2: GTSNPN and SVGIG (reference sequence). V was pared by 0 bases and J by 8 bases, with 16 bases between. This CDR3 region has 15 residues. Written as DNA, the CDR3 is TGTGCCTGGAGTGTACTGAGCCCTAGCGTGGGGGAGCTGTTTTTT. Translation gives CAWSVLSPSVGELFF.

This clonotype was seen at least ten times. The J gene is TRBJ2-7, the V gene TRBV3-1, with D perhaps TRBD2 (5 bases). Germline lookup yields CDR1 LGHDT and CDR2 YNNKEL (reference sequence). CDR3 size: 14 residues. The V end was cut by 3 bases, the J end by 1 base, with 10 bases between. In nucleotides, the CDR3 is TGTGCCAGCAGCCATGATACGGGATCCTACGAGCAGTACTTC. The encoded protein is CASSHDTGSYEQYF.

At least ten counts were recorded for this clonotype. The V call is TRBV7-2, the J call TRBJ2-3; the match to TRBD1 covers 9 bases. The CDR3 consists of 13 residues. Germline-derived CDR1 and CDR2 are SGHTA and FQGNSA. With 5 bases clipped from V and 7 bases from J, the junction kept 4 bases outside the gene matches. The CDR3 sequence is CASSLQGANTQYF. DNA of the CDR3: TGTGCCAGCAGCCTACAGGGGGCGAATACGCAGTATTTT.

This clonotype was observed at least ten times. The V call is TRBV11-3, the J call TRBJ2-1; either TRBD1 or TRBD2 may supply D (5 bases each). This CDR3 contains 13 residues. Trimming stripped 1 base from V and 6 bases from J, with 7 bases between. Germline values: CDR1 SGHNT, CDR2 YENEEA. CDR3 residues: CASSLGGSNEQFF. Written as DNA, the CDR3 is TGTGCCAGCAGCTTAGGGGGGTCCAATGAGCAGTTCTTC. Complete variable domain (other parts from reference TRBV11-3 and TRBJ2-1): EAGVVQSPRYKIIEKKQPVAFWCNPISGHNTLYWYLQNLGQGPELLIRYENEEAVDDSQLPKDRFSAERLKGVDSTLKIQPAELGDSAVYLCASSLGGSNEQFFGPGTRLTVL.